This T cell receptor (beta chain) was identified in a study of shared clonotypes between healthy human individuals. The overall study: Participating donors consisted of two women and a few men aged 18 to 49. Whole-study results and caveats: Naive CD4 clonotypes overlapped across a few donors at around 4.8%. There were few donors, and this limited the genetic and exposure-history diversity represented.

Points on this clone: Its cognate antigen is unknown. A much larger clone sits a single nucleotide away, making a read error possible.

Data came from immunoSEQ multiplex PCR; TCRdb stores just in-frame clones and leaves some out. Among over 850,000 clones listed, more than 75% were seen once. Each of the donors was a healthy adult who was HIV-negative and had not had a recent acute infection or vaccination. The TCR comes from a man between 18 and 35 years old in good health. Some clones in this sample may be carry-over from other donors' samples. The sample was memory CD4+ T cells from PBMCs. The subset was: CD45RA-negative fraction.

This CDR3 is CASSLRWTGELFF. Written as DNA, the CDR3 is TGTGCCAGCAGCTTAAGGTGGACCGGGGAGCTGTTTTTT. The rearrangement links TRBV5-6 to TRBJ2-2; no clear D gene. The CDR3 spans 13 residues. Trimming took off 2 bases at V and 5 bases at J, with 7 bases between the two ends. Germline-derived CDR1 and CDR2 are SGHDT and YYEEEE.